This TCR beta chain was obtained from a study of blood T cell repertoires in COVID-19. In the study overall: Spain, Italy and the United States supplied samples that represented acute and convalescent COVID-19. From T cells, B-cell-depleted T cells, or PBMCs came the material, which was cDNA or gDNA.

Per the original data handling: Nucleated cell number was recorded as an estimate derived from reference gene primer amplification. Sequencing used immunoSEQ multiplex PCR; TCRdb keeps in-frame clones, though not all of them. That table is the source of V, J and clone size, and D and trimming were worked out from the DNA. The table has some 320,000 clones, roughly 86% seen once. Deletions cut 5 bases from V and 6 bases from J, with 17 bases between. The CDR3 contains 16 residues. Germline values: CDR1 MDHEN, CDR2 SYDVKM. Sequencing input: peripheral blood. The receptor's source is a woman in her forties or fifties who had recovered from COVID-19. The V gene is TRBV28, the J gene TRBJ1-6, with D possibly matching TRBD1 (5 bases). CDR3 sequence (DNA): TGTGCCAGCAGTGAACCCGTAGGGGTACGTAATTCACCCCTCCACTTT. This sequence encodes CASSEPVGVRNSPLHF.